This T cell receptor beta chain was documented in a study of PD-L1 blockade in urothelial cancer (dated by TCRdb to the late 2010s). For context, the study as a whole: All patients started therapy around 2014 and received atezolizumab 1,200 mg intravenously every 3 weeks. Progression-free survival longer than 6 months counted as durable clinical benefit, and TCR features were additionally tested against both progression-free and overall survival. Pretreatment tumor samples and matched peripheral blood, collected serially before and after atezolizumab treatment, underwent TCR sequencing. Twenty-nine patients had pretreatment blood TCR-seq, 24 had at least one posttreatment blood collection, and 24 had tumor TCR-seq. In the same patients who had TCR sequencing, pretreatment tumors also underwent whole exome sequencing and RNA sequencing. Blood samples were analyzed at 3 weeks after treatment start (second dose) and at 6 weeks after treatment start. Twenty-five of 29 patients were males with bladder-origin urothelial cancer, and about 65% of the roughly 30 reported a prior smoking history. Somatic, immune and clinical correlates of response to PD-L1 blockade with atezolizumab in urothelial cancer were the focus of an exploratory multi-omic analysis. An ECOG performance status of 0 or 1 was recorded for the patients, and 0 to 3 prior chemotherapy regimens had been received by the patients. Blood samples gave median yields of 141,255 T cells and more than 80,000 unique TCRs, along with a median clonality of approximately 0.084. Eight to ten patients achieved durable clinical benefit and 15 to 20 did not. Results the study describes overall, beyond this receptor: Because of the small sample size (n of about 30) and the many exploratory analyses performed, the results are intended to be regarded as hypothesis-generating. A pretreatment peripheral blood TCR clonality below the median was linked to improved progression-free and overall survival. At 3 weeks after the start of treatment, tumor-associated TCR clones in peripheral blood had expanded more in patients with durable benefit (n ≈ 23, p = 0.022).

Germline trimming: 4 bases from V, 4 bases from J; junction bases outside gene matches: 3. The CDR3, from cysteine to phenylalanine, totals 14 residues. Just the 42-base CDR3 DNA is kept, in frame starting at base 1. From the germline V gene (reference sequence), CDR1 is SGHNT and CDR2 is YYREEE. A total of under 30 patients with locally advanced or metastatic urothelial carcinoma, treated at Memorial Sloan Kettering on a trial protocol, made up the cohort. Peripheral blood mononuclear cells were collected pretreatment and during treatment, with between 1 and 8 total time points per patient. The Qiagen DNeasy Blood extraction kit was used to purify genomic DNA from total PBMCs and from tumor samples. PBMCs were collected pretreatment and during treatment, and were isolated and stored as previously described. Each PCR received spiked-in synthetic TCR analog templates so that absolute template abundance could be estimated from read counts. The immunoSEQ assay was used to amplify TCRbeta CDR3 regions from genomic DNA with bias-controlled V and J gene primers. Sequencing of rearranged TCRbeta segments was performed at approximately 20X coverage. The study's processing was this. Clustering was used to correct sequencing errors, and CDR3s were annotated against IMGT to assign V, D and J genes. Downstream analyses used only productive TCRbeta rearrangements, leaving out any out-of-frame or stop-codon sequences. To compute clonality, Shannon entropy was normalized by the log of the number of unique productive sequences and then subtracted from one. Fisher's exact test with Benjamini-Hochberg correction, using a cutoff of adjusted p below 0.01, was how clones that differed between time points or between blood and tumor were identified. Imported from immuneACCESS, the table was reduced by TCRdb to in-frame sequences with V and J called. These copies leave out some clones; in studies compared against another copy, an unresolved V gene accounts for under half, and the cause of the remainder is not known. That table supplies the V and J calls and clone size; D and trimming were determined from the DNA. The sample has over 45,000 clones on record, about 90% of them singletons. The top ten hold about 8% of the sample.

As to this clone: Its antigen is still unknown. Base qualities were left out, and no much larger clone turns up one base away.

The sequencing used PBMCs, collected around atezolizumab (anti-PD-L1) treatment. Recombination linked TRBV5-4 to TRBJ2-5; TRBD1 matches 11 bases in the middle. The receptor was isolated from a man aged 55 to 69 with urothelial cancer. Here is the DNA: TGTGCCAGCAGCCGGGACAGGGGGGGAGAGACCCAGTACTTC. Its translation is CASSRDRGGETQYF.